These 2 T cell receptor beta chains came from one sample sequenced in a study of blood T cell repertoires in COVID-19. Clones were read by immunoSEQ multiplex PCR, and TCRdb kept only the in-frame ones, dropping some. The sample shows under 200,000 clones, around four fifths of them seen only once. Sequencing used peripheral blood. All receptors come from a man in his 70s with active or convalescent COVID-19.

This clone has only a few counts. The genes are TRBV19 and TRBJ1-4; unclear D gene. The CDR3 loop spans 15 amino acids. Germline-derived CDR1 and CDR2 are LNHDA and SQIVND (reference sequence). Trimming cost V 3 bases and J 0 bases, with 8 bases left between them. The CDR3 DNA reads as TGTGCCAGTAGTATGGGCGTGACAACTAATGAAAAACTGTTTTTT. It codes for CASSMGVTTNEKLFF.

The chain couples TRBV11-3 to TRBJ2-1, with a tentative D call TRBD2 (5 bases). The length of the CDR3 is 16 residues. V lost 5 bases, J lost 5 bases, and 19 bases lay in between. Per germline, CDR1 SGHNT and CDR2 YENEEA. CDR3 DNA: TGTGCCAGCAGCCCACGGGGTGGGTTTGGGAACAATGAGCAGTTCTTC. Translated: CASSPRGGFGNNEQFF.